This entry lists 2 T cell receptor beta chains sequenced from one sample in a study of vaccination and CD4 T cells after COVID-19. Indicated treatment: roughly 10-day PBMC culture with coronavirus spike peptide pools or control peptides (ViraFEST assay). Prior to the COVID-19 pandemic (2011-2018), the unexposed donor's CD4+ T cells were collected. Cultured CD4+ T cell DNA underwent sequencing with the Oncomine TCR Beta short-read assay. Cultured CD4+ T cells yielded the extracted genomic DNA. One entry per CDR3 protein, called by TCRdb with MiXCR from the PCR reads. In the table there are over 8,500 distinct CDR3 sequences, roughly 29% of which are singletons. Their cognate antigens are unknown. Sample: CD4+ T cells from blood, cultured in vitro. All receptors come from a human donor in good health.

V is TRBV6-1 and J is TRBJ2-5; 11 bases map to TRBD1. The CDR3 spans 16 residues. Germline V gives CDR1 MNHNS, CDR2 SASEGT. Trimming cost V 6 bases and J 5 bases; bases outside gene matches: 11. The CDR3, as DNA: TGTGCCAGCAGCAGGCAGGACAGGGGGCGGGTGGAGACCCAGTACTTC. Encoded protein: CASSRQDRGRVETQYF.

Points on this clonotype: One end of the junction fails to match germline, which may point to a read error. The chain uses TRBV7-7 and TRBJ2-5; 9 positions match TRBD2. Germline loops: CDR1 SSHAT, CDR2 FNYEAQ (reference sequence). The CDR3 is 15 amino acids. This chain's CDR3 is CASSFGGRAGETQYF. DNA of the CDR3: TGTGCTAGCAGCTTCGGCGGGAGGGCTGGCGAGACCCAGTACTTC.